This TCR beta chain was found in a study of control samples from healthy donors and cancer patients. The CDR3 runs 15 residues. V was cut by 7 bases and J by 8 bases, with 18 bases left in between. Germline lookup yields CDR1 SNHLY and CDR2 FYNNEI. Assay: immunoSEQ multiplex PCR; the TCRdb copy retains only in-frame clones and omits some. The profile shows some 100,000 clones, roughly three quarters of them singletons. The chain combines TRBV2 with TRBJ1-6; no firm D call. Input material: blood. The TCR originated in a woman aged 30 to 39 in good health. CDR3 nucleotides: TGTGCCAGCACCGGAAGCCAGCGCCTAGATTCACCCCTCCACTTT. It specifies CASTGSQRLDSPLHF.